This TCR beta chain was sequenced during a study of cytomegalovirus exposure and HLA in healthy donors. The PCR was carried out with 60 Vbeta primers and 13 Jbeta primers. Assay used: immunoSEQ multiplex PCR; TCRdb lists only in-frame clones, some missing. The sample records about 110,000 clones, around 84% being singletons. The length of the CDR3 is 15 residues. Germline V lookup: CDR1 SGHTS, CDR2 YDEGEE. J lost 2 bases, V lost 4 bases, and 8 bases had no gene match. This chain joins TRBV5-8 and TRBJ2-7; 8 positions match TRBD1. Sequencing was performed on PBMCs. The clonotype was recovered from a woman aged 25 to 39 in good health and CMV-seronegative. The chain's CDR3 is CASSNWDRLAYEQYF. CDR3 coding DNA: TGTGCCAGCAGCAATTGGGACAGGCTCGCCTACGAGCAGTACTTC.